The clone carrying this T cell receptor beta chain was found a few times. This record comes from a study of Graves' ophthalmopathy and Graves' hyperthyroidism. Deletions cut 3 bases from V and 4 bases from J, with 12 bases between. Germline CDR1 reads MNHEY; CDR2 reads SMNVEV (reference sequence). The CDR3 loop spans 14 amino acids. Transcripts of RNA were the source for amplifying TCR beta CDR3 regions. The authors performed first-round RT-PCR with HTBI primers and then a second-round multiplex PCR. TCRdb fed the multiplex PCR reads into MiXCR, producing one record per CDR3 protein. Here the sample spans some 410,000 distinct CDR3 sequences, roughly 20% being singletons.

The chain has TRBV27 and TRBJ2-5; D possibly matches TRBD1 or TRBD2 (6 bases each). The sequenced material came from peripheral blood. The receptor's source is a woman aged 18 to 35 with stable Graves' hyperthyroidism. The CDR3 is CASSFLGGAETQYF. DNA for the CDR3: TGTGCCAGCAGTTTTTTGGGGGGCGCAGAGACCCAGTACTTC.